This T cell receptor beta chain was found in a study of T cells after yellow fever vaccination. The 5'RACE template-switching step produced TCR cDNA and added a universal primer site and UMIs. TCRdb called the 5' RACE reads again in MiXCR, with one record for every CDR3 protein. The sample contains roughly 500,000 distinct CDR3 sequences, 15% to 20% of which appear only once. To note about this clonotype: The antigen is unknown.

The CDR3 is 12 residues long. Per the germline V gene, CDR1 is SGHRS and CDR2 is YFSETQ. Trimming removed 3 bases at V and 10 bases at J, with 10 bases between. Findings and limits, study-wide: Peak timing came faster in the weaker secondary response, day 5 versus 15. Within FACS-sorted repertoires, abundant clonotypes contaminating from the bulk population could be present. Most primary-vaccination clones recurred post-booster (just under 98% CD4, over 70% CD8).

Sequenced material: PBMCs, taken 15 days after the yellow fever booster vaccination. This chain connects TRBV5-1 to TRBJ1-4; no firm D call. The sequence came from a young man who received the YFV17D yellow fever vaccine. The chain's CDR3 is CASSSYEGKLFF. The CDR3 bases are TGCGCCAGCAGCTCGTATGAGGGAAAACTGTTTTTT.